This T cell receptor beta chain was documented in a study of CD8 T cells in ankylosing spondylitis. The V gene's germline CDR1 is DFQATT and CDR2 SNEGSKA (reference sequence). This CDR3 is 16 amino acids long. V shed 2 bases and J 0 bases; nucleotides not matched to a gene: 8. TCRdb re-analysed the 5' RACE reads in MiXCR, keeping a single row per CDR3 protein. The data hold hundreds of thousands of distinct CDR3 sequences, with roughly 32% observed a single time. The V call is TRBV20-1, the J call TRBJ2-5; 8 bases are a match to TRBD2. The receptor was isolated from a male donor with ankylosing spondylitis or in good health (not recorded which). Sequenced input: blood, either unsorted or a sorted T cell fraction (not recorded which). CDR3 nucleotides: TGCAGTGCTAGAAACCCCGGGACTAGGGACCAAGAGACCCAGTACTTC. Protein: CSARNPGTRDQETQYF.